This T cell receptor (beta chain) was captured by sequencing in a study of response to subunit inactivated influenza vaccine. Notes on the study in general: Only a handful of new T cells, the authors suggested, are recruited with each seasonal influenza vaccination.

The CDR3 runs 13 residues. The germline V gene has CDR1 SGDLS and CDR2 YYNGEE. V was cut by 2 bases and J by 6 bases, with 9 bases left in between. Details on this clonotype: The antigen is unknown.

A single record per CDR3 protein comes from TCRdb applying MiXCR to the RT-PCR reads. The sample contains 500,000 to 600,000 distinct CDR3 sequences, roughly 10% of which appear only once. The chain recombines TRBV9 with TRBJ2-1; D is undetermined. The clonotype originates from a man aged 50-59 years who received an inactivated influenza vaccine. The sample was PBMCs from blood, taken on the day of vaccination. CDR3: CASSVRELNEQFF. The CDR3 coding sequence is TGTGCCAGCAGCGTTAGGGAACTCAATGAGCAGTTCTTC.